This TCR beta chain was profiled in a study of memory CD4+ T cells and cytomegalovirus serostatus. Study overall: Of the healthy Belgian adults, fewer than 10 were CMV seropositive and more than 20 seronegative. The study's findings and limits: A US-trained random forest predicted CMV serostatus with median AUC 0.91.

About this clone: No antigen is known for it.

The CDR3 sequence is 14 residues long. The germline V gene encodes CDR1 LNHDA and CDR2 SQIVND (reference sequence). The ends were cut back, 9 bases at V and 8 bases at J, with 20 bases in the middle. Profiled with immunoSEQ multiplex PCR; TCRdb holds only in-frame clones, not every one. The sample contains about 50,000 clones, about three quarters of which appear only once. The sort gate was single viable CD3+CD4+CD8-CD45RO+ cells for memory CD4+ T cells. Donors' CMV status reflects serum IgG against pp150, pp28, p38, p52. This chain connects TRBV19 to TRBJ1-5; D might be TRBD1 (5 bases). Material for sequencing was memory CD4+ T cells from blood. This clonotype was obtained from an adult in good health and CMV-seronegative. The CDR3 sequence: CASRYEGKIKPQHF. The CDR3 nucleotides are TGTGCCAGCCGCTACGAGGGGAAAATCAAGCCCCAGCATTTT.